The 21 T cell receptor beta chains listed next were all sequenced from one sample in a study of PD-1 blockade in classical Hodgkin lymphoma. Time point indicated: cycle 4 day 1 (C4D1), after less than seven weeks of nivolumab. All patients experienced relapse after autologous stem cell transplantation, and brentuximab vedotin exposure was variable. Magnetic depletion of unwanted cells isolated CD4+ T cells from thawed PBMCs. Repertoires were generated with immunoSEQ multiplex PCR, while TCRdb's copy carries only in-frame clones and drops some. The sample includes around 18,000 clones, around 75% of them seen just once. Source: CD4+ T cells from blood, taken before the fourth cycle of nivolumab. The source is a human donor with classical Hodgkin lymphoma.

This rearrangement joins TRBV7-2 to TRBJ2-3; the match to TRBD2 covers 13 bases. This CDR3 comprises 18 residues. Germline V lookup: CDR1 SGHTA, CDR2 FQGNSA. The J segment lost 1 base and the V segment lost 5 bases, leaving 9 bases of the junction unmatched. The CDR3 DNA follows: TGTGCCAGCAGCCTTTGGACTAGCGGGGGCAGGGGCACAGATACGCAGTATTTT. Translating gives CASSLWTSGGRGTDTQYF.

The chain uses TRBV6-5 and TRBJ1-2, with D possibly being TRBD1 (5 bases). Trimming removed 2 bases at V and 2 bases at J, with 12 bases between. The CDR3 spans 15 residues. Germline V gives CDR1 MNHEY, CDR2 SVGAGI. CDR3 region: CASSYIPRENYGYTF. The CDR3 bases are TGTGCCAGCAGTTACATTCCCAGGGAAAACTATGGCTACACCTTC.

The genes are TRBV12-5 and TRBJ2-1; 7 nucleotides match TRBD2. This CDR3 has 13 residues. Per germline, CDR1 LGHNT and CDR2 FRNRAP. V shed 8 bases and J 4 bases; nucleotides not matched to a gene: 5. CDR3 sequence (DNA): TGTGCTAGTCGATCGGGAGGTTACAATGAGCAGTTCTTC. Protein sequence: CASRSGGYNEQFF.

Concerning this clone itself: The sample carries other DNA sequences with the same CDR3. This chain uses TRBV2 with TRBJ2-7; no clear D gene. From germline, CDR1 is SNHLY and CDR2 FYNNEI. This CDR3 is 14 amino acids long. V was pared by 3 bases and J by 2 bases, with 11 bases between. The CDR3 loop reads CASSDQGSTYEQYF. CDR3 nucleotides: TGTGCCAGCAGTGACCAAGGCAGCACCTACGAGCAGTACTTC.

The gene calls are TRBV27 and TRBJ2-3, with D possibly being TRBD1 or TRBD2 (5 bases each). Trimming removed 8 bases from V and 3 bases from J, with 24 bases in between. Germline V lookup: CDR1 MNHEY, CDR2 SMNVEV (reference sequence). The CDR3 totals 17 residues. This CDR3 is CASWDRELVLGTDTQYF. CDR3 DNA sequence: TGTGCCAGCTGGGACCGCGAACTCGTCTTGGGTACAGATACGCAGTATTTT.

The J gene is TRBJ1-5, the V gene TRBV19; 8 nucleotides match TRBD1. The CDR3 covers 18 residues. Germline trimming cut 4 bases from V and 2 bases from J; bases unmatched to any gene: 13. CDR1 is LNHDA and CDR2 is SQIVND in the germline V gene (reference sequence). CDR3 DNA: TGTGCCAGTAGTACGCAGGGACAGGCTAAAAGTGGCAATCAGCCCCAGCATTTT. Translating it yields CASSTQGQAKSGNQPQHF.

The CDR3 region is CAWSTRQGYGYTF. Written as DNA, the CDR3 is TGTGCCTGGAGTACCCGACAGGGGTATGGCTACACCTTC. V usage is TRBV30 and J usage is TRBJ1-2, with 8 bases aligning to TRBD1. V gave up 2 bases and J gave up 5 bases; unmatched junction bases: 4. CDR1 is GTSNPN and CDR2 is SVGIG in the germline V gene (reference sequence). The CDR3 extends over 13 amino acids.

J is TRBJ2-2 and V is TRBV15, with 9 bases lining up with TRBD2. Trimming cost V 2 bases and J 0 bases; bases outside gene matches: 4. CDR3 length equals 17 residues. CDR1 and CDR2 (germline): LNHNV, YYDKDF (reference sequence). DNA for the CDR3: TGTGCCACCAGCAGAACAATAGCGGGAGCGAACACCGGGGAGCTGTTTTTT. This gives the protein CATSRTIAGANTGELFF.

The V and J genes are TRBV2 and TRBJ1-1; 9 bases map to TRBD1. CDR3 size: 15 residues. J gave up 4 bases and V 4 bases, and 7 bases lay outside the gene matches. Looked up from germline, CDR1 is SNHLY and CDR2 is FYNNEI. The CDR3 here is CASSADRGAGTEAFF. CDR3 DNA: TGTGCCAGCAGTGCAGACAGGGGGGCGGGCACTGAAGCTTTCTTT.

The chain combines TRBV4-1 with TRBJ2-7; 7 bases agree with TRBD1. V was clipped by 1 base and J by 2 bases; unmatched bases: 5. CDR3 length: 15 amino acids. CDR1 is MGHRA, CDR2 YSYEKL, per germline. CDR3 sequence reads: CASSQASTGPYEQYF. The CDR3 DNA is TGCGCCAGCAGCCAAGCTTCGACAGGGCCCTACGAGCAGTACTTC.

The gene calls are TRBV2 and TRBJ2-2; 8 bases match TRBD1. The CDR3 loop spans 15 amino acids. Trimming removed 7 bases from V and 5 bases from J; junction bases left unmatched: 9. Germline V gene data show CDR1 as SNHLY and CDR2 as FYNNEI. This chain's CDR3 is CASTRTGMRTGELFF. As DNA, the CDR3 is TGTGCCAGCACCCGGACAGGGATGAGGACCGGGGAGCTGTTTTTT.

The chain has TRBV2 and TRBJ2-3; 7 nucleotides match TRBD2. The V gene end was trimmed by 4 bases and the J gene end by 0 bases; junction bases not matched to a gene: 4. The CDR3 covers 15 residues. Germline lookup yields CDR1 SNHLY and CDR2 FYNNEI. The CDR3 region is CASSVSGFSTDTQYF. The CDR3 DNA is TGTGCCAGCAGTGTTAGCGGGTTTAGCACAGATACGCAGTATTTT.

The chain uses TRBV6-5 and TRBJ2-5, with 10 bases aligning to TRBD1. V trimming: 6 bases; J trimming: 5 bases; junction bases outside the gene matches: 9. The CDR3 sequence is 15 residues long. Per the germline V gene, CDR1 is MNHEY and CDR2 is SVGAGI. This CDR3 reads CASRARDRGPETQYF. The CDR3 DNA reads as TGTGCCAGCAGGGCCAGGGACAGGGGTCCTGAGACCCAGTACTTC.

The V call is TRBV12-5, the J call TRBJ2-2; the D gene is possibly TRBD1 (5 bases). With 6 bases removed from V and 6 bases from J, the gap between germline ends came to 11 bases. CDR1 and CDR2 (germline): LGHNT, FRNRAP. The CDR3 has 13 amino acids. CDR3 region: CASGPRAAGELFF. CDR3 nucleotides: TGTGCTAGTGGCCCCAGGGCTGCCGGGGAGCTGTTTTTT.

The chain recombines TRBV18 with TRBJ2-7, with 9 bases lining up with TRBD1. The germline V gene encodes CDR1 KGHSH and CDR2 LQKENI. The V and J ends lost 3 bases and 4 bases, in that order; junction bases with no gene match: 1. This CDR3 region has 13 residues. The CDR3 is CASSPGTGYEQYF. The DNA of the CDR3 is TGTGCCAGCTCACCCGGGACAGGGTACGAGCAGTACTTC.

For the CDR3, the DNA is TGTGCCAGCAGCATTGGGGCTCAGGAGGGGTACAATGAGCAGTTCTTC. Translating gives CASSIGAQEGYNEQFF. The V call is TRBV7-9, the J call TRBJ2-1, with D perhaps TRBD2 (6 bases). V lost 5 bases and J 4 bases, leaving 18 bases between the germline ends. The CDR3 extends over 16 amino acids. CDR1 and CDR2 (germline): SEHNR, FQNEAQ (reference sequence).

The rearrangement joins TRBV30 to TRBJ2-7, with D possibly called TRBD1 or TRBD2 (6 bases each). V was clipped by 1 base and J by 4 bases, with 17 bases between them. In germline, CDR1 is GTSNPN, CDR2 SVGIG (reference sequence). This CDR3 has 15 amino acids. The CDR3 spells CAWSGTGARAYEQYF. The CDR3 coding sequence is TGTGCCTGGAGTGGGACGGGGGCCCGGGCATACGAGCAGTACTTC.

V usage is TRBV5-1 and J usage is TRBJ2-5; weak D call: TRBD2 (7 bases). The germline V gene has CDR1 SGHRS and CDR2 YFSETQ. Trimming took off 4 bases at V and 4 bases at J, with 20 bases between the two ends. The CDR3 covers 16 residues. The CDR3 nucleotides read TGCGCCAGCAGCCGGACCCGGGGGGCTAACTTAGAGACCCAGTACTTC. Protein sequence: CASSRTRGANLETQYF.

This clone was counted only a few times. The gene calls are TRBV11-1 and TRBJ2-2; D gene ambiguous. This CDR3 contains 14 residues. Trimming removed 1 base from V and 3 bases from J, with 6 bases in between. CDR1 and CDR2 (germline): SGHAT, FQDESV (reference sequence). The CDR3: CASSLVRYTGELFF. In nucleotides, the CDR3 is TGTGCCAGCAGCTTAGTACGCTACACCGGGGAGCTGTTTTTT.

The chain links TRBV7-8 to TRBJ2-1; D is possibly TRBD1 (7 bases). CDR1 and CDR2 from the germline V gene are SGHVS and FQNEAQ. Trimming pared 5 bases from V and 16 bases from J, leaving 18 bases between. This CDR3 has 12 residues. CDR3 region: CASSQGGRGSFF. For the CDR3, the DNA is TGTGCCAGCAGCCAGGGGGGCAGGGGGTCTTTCTTC.

The rearrangement links TRBV11-2 to TRBJ2-7; D is unclear. Trimming took 3 bases from V and 6 from J, leaving 12 bases between them. The CDR3 covers 13 residues. Germline-derived CDR1 and CDR2 are SGHAT and FQNNGV. The CDR3 bases are TGTGCCAGCAGCTTCTACCTGTCTGCCGAGCAGTACTTC. Translating gives CASSFYLSAEQYF.